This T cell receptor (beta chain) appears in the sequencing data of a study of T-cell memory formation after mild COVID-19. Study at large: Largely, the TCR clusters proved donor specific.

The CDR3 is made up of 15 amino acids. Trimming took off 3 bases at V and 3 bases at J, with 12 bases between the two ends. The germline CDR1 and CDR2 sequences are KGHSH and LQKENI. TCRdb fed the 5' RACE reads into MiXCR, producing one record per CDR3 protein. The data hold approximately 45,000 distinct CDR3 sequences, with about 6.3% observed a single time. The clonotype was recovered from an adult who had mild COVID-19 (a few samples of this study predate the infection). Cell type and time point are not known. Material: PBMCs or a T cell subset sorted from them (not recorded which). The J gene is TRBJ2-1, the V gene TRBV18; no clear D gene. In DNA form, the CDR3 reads TGTGCCAGCTCACCGTCCGAAATGGGCTACAATGAGCAGTTCTTC. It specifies CASSPSEMGYNEQFF.